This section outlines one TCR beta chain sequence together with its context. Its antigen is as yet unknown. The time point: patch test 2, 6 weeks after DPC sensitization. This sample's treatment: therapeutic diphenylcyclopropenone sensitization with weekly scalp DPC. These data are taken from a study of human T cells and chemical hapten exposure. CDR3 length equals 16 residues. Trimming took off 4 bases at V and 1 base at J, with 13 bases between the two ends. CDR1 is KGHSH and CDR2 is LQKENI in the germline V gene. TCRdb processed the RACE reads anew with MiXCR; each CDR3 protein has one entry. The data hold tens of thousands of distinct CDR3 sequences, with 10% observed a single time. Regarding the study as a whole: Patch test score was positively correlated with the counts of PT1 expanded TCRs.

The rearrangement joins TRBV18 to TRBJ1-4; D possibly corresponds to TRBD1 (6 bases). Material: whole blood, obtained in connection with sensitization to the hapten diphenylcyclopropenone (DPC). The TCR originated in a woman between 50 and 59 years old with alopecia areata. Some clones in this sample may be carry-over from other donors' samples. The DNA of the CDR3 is TGTGCCAGCTCACGAAATCCGGGACAAACTAATGAAAAACTGTTTTTT. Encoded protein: CASSRNPGQTNEKLFF.